This TCR beta chain came from a study of blood T cell repertoires in COVID-19. Across the study: Acute and convalescent COVID-19 specimens originated in the United States, Italy and Spain. Sources were T cells, B-cell-depleted T cells, or PBMCs; the material itself was cDNA or gDNA.

Data came from immunoSEQ multiplex PCR; TCRdb stores just in-frame clones and leaves some out. Among approximately 210,000 clones listed, over 75% were seen once. From germline, CDR1 is SGDLS and CDR2 YYNGEE. With V trimmed by 4 bases and J by 7 bases, 15 bases remained unmatched. The CDR3 extends over 17 amino acids. This sequence originates from a woman aged 35 to 49 with acute or convalescent COVID-19. The chain carries TRBV9 and TRBJ2-2, with 8 bases identical to TRBD2. The sequenced material came from peripheral blood. The CDR3 nucleotides are TGTGCCAGCAGCCCCGGTCGAGCGGGGGCCTCCAGCGGGGAGCTGTTTTTT. Residues: CASSPGRAGASSGELFF. The variable domain in full, completed from reference TRBV9 and TRBJ2-2, reads DSGVTQTPKHLITATGQRVTLRCSPRSGDLSVYWYQQSLDQGLQFLIQYYNGEERAKGNILERFSAQQFPDLHSELNLSSLELGDSALYFCASSPGRAGASSGELFFGEGSRLTVL.